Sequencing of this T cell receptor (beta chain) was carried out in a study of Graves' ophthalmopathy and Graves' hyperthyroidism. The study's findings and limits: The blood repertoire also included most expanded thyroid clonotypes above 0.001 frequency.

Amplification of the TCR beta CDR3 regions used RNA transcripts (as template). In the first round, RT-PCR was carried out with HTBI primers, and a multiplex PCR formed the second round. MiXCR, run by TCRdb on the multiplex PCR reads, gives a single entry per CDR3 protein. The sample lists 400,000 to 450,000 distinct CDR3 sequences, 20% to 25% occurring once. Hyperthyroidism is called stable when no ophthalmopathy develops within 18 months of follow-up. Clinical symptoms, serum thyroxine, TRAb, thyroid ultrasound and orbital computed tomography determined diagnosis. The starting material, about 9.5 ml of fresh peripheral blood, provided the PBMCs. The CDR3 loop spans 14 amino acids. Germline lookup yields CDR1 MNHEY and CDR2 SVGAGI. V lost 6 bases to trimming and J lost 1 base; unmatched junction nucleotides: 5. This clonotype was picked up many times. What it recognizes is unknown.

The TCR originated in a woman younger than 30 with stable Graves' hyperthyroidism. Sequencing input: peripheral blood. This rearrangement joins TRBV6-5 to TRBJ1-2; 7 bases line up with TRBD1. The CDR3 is CASSRGQDNYGYTF. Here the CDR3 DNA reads TGTGCCAGCAGCCGCGGACAGGATAACTATGGCTACACCTTC.